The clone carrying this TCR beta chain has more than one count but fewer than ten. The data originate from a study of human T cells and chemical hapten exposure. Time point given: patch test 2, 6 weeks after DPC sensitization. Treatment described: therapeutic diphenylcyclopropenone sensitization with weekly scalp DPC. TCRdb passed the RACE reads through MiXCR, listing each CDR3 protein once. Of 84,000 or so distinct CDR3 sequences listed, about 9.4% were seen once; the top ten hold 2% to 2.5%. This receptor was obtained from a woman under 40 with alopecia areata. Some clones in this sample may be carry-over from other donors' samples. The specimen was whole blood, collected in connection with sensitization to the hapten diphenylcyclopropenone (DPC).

The DNA of the CDR3 is TGCAGCGCTGCGGGGTCCGGGGCCAACGTCCTGACTTTC. It is translated as CSAAGSGANVLTF. The chain is built from TRBV29-1 and TRBJ2-6; D is possibly TRBD2 (6 bases). The germline V and J ends were trimmed by 7 bases and 4 bases, with 11 bases remaining between them. The CDR3 loop spans 13 amino acids. The germline V gene encodes CDR1 SQVTM and CDR2 ANQGSEA.